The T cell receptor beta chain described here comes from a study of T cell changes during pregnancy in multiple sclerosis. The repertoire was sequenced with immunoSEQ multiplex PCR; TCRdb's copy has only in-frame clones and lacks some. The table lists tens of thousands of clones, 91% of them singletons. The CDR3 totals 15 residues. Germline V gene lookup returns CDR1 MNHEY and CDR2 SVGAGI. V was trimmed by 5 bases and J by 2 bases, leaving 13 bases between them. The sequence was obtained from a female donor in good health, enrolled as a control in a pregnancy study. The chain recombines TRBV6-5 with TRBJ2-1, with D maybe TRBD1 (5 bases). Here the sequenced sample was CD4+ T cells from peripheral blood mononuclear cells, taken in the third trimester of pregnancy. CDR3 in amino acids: CASSAVWGTYNEQFF. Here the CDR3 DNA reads TGTGCCAGCAGTGCTGTTTGGGGCACCTACAATGAGCAGTTCTTC.